The 14 T cell receptor beta chains presented below share a single source sample, sequenced in a study of T-cell memory formation after mild COVID-19. TCRdb itself ran the 5' RACE reads through MiXCR, one entry per CDR3 protein. The data show over 350,000 distinct CDR3 sequences, with roughly 15% seen just once and around a fifth held by the top ten. The material sequenced was PBMCs or a T cell subset sorted from them (not recorded which). The source is a young man who had mild COVID-19 (a few samples of this study predate the infection). Cell type and time point are not known.

V usage is TRBV2 and J usage is TRBJ2-6, with D perhaps matching TRBD1 (6 bases). V was trimmed by 8 bases and J by 1 base, leaving 9 bases between them. Germline V lookup: CDR1 SNHLY, CDR2 FYNNEI. The length of the CDR3 is 14 residues. The CDR3 sequence: CASAGTSGANVLTF. CDR3 nucleotide sequence: TGTGCCAGCGCCGGGACATCTGGGGCCAACGTCCTGACTTTC.

This clonotype was recorded many times. This CDR3 reads CASSRADSYEQYV. CDR3 nucleotides: TGTGCCAGCAGCCGGGCGGACAGCTACGAGCAGTACGTC. This chain connects TRBV7-9 to TRBJ2-7, with D possibly matching TRBD1 (6 bases). With 5 bases removed from V and 3 bases from J, the gap between germline ends came to 11 bases. CDR3 size: 13 residues. Germline V gene sequence: CDR1 SEHNR, CDR2 FQNEAQ (reference sequence).

There are many counts of this clonotype. The gene calls are TRBV20-1 and TRBJ2-2; 10 positions agree with TRBD1. V shed 0 bases, J shed 5 bases, and the junction held 9 bases outside the gene matches. This CDR3 is built from 17 residues. Per the germline V gene, CDR1 is DFQATT and CDR2 is SNEGSKA (reference sequence). The CDR3 region is CSARDRVGTGVTGELFF. The CDR3 nucleotides are TGCAGTGCTAGAGATCGGGTCGGGACAGGGGTGACCGGGGAGCTGTTTTTT.

CDR3 in amino acids: CASSIHLVAGAGTGELFF. The CDR3 DNA reads TGTGCCAGCAGTATACATCTAGTGGCGGGGGCAGGGACCGGGGAGCTGTTTTTT. The chain employs TRBV5-5 and TRBJ2-2, with a weak D call TRBD2 (7 bases). V was pared by 5 bases and J by 5 bases, with 25 bases between. Germline V gene lookup returns CDR1 SGHKS and CDR2 YYEKEE (reference sequence). The CDR3 runs 18 residues.

This sequence joins TRBV28 and TRBJ2-3; 7 bases line up with TRBD1. There are 15 residues in the CDR3. Germline CDR1 is MDHEN and CDR2 is SYDVKM. The ends lost 5 bases at V and 6 bases at J; junction bases unmatched: 11. Written as DNA, the CDR3 is TGTGCCAGCAGTCAAGGGGGCAGGGAGAGGGATACGCAGTATTTT. Translation gives CASSQGGRERDTQYF.

The J gene is TRBJ2-7, the V gene TRBV7-9; D remains unclear. The germline CDR1 and CDR2 sequences are SEHNR and FQNEAQ (reference sequence). The CDR3 runs 14 residues. Trimming pared 0 bases from V and 1 base from J, leaving 7 bases between. The CDR3 reads CASSLATVSYEQYF. The DNA for the CDR3 is TGTGCCAGCAGCTTAGCCACGGTTTCCTACGAGCAGTACTTC.

The V gene is TRBV6-6, the J gene TRBJ2-7; 8 bases match TRBD2. Looked up from germline, CDR1 is MNHNY and CDR2 is SVGAGI (reference sequence). This CDR3 has 20 residues. Trimming removed 2 bases from V and 4 bases from J; junction bases left unmatched: 22. The CDR3 reads CASSYTFGTLTSVGFYEQYF. The CDR3 DNA reads as TGTGCCAGCAGTTACACCTTCGGCACTTTGACTAGCGTCGGGTTTTACGAGCAGTACTTC.

The sample holds many counts of this clonotype. This chain links TRBV7-2 with TRBJ1-5; maybe TRBD1 (5 bases). The V gene's germline CDR1 is SGHTA and CDR2 FQGNSA. The CDR3 is 19 amino acids. Between the trimmed V and J ends, which lost 1 base and 1 base, there was a span of 20 bases. CDR3 loop: CASSLGAPGGAGSNQPQHF. The CDR3 DNA reads TGTGCCAGCAGCTTAGGGGCCCCCGGGGGTGCCGGGAGCAATCAGCCCCAGCATTTT.

This chain connects TRBV6-5 to TRBJ2-5, with D tentatively TRBD1 (5 bases). V was trimmed by 8 bases and J by 5 bases, leaving 15 bases between them. The CDR3 consists of 13 residues. Germline V lookup: CDR1 MNHEY, CDR2 SVGAGI. CDR3 coding DNA: TGTGCCAGCCTTACAAGGGGTGGGGAGACCCAGTACTTC. Translation: CASLTRGGETQYF.

This clonotype was counted at least ten times. This chain uses TRBV4-1 with TRBJ2-5; the D gene could be TRBD1 or TRBD2 (7 bases each). Germline CDR1 MGHRA, CDR2 YSYEKL. The CDR3 extends over 16 amino acids. V shed 1 base and J shed 5 bases, with 17 bases lying between them. CDR3 DNA: TGCGCCAGCAGCCAAGCTGGAGCAGGGGGGGGGGAGACCCAGTACTTC. Translating it yields CASSQAGAGGGETQYF.

V usage is TRBV4-1 and J usage is TRBJ1-6; 7 nucleotides agree with TRBD1. J gave up 7 bases and V 0 bases, and 3 bases lay outside the gene matches. This CDR3 contains 15 residues. Germline V gene lookup returns CDR1 MGHRA and CDR2 YSYEKL. The CDR3 reads CASSQEGRGNSPLHF. The DNA for the CDR3 is TGCGCCAGCAGCCAAGAGGGCAGGGGGAATTCACCCCTCCACTTT.

This clonotype has a handful of counts. The V gene is TRBV6-2 or TRBV6-3, the J gene TRBJ2-3; tentative D call: TRBD1 (6 bases). Germline CDR1 reads MNHEY; CDR2 reads SVGEGT. V gave up 5 bases and J gave up 1 base, with 13 bases separating them. The CDR3 contains 15 residues. DNA of the CDR3: TGTGCCAGCAGTCCCCGACAGGAGGGCACAGATACGCAGTATTTT. It translates to CASSPRQEGTDTQYF.

The rearrangement links TRBV5-8 to TRBJ2-2, with 9 bases that match TRBD2. Germline CDR1 and CDR2: SGHTS and YDEGEE. The CDR3 length is 17 residues. V lost 2 bases and J lost 4; bases outside the gene matches: 9. In DNA, the CDR3 is TGTGCCAGCAGCTTTCTCTCTAGCGGGGACCCCACCGGGGAGCTGTTTTTT. This encodes CASSFLSSGDPTGELFF.

In its sample, this clonotype was seen a few times. V gene TRBV7-9 combines with J gene TRBJ2-2; a possible D gene is TRBD2 (5 bases). The CDR3 is 17 amino acids. Germline CDR1 SEHNR, CDR2 FQNEAQ (reference sequence). Trimming shortened V by 1 base and J by 4 bases, and 16 bases separated the two germline ends. The CDR3 reads CASSLVYRLAATGELFF. The CDR3 DNA reads TGTGCCAGCAGCTTAGTCTATCGTCTAGCAGCCACCGGGGAGCTGTTTTTT.